This TCR beta chain came from a study of blood T cell repertoires in COVID-19. Sequencing used immunoSEQ multiplex PCR; TCRdb keeps in-frame clones, though not all of them. The sample consists of 300,000 to 350,000 clones, roughly 88% of them appearing once. CDR3 length: 11 residues. Germline values: CDR1 GTSNPN, CDR2 SVGIG (reference sequence). V shed 2 bases, J shed 8 bases, and the junction held 2 bases outside the gene matches. Each recovered donor of Cohort 3 presented with two negative PCRs, clearance, or symptom resolution. The chain recombines TRBV30 with TRBJ1-2; 7 bases align to TRBD1. What was sequenced was PBMCs or T cells enriched from blood (not recorded which). This TCR was recovered from a man aged 30 to 45 who had recovered from COVID-19. In DNA form, the CDR3 reads TGTGCCTGGAGTAACAGGGGCGGCTACACCTTC. It specifies CAWSNRGGYTF.